This entry features one T cell receptor beta chain sequence. Original processing notes: A classifier of distant metastasis in papillary thyroid cancer was built from CDR3 differences (across clinicopathological groups). TCRdb re-called the PCR reads through MiXCR. In this record, the V and J calls reflect TCRdb's handling and not the investigators' own analysis. The sample includes over 45,000 clones, approximately 24% of them seen just once. Among the patients, none had received any treatment before thyroid surgery. The data are from a study of metastatic and nonmetastatic thyroid tumors. The CDR3 totals 14 residues. Germline V gene sequence: CDR1 GTSNPN, CDR2 SVGIG (reference sequence). The V gene lost 4 bases and the J gene lost 2 bases, with 13 bases spanning the gap.

The chain has TRBV30 and TRBJ2-3, with TRBD2 as a possible D gene (6 bases). The sequenced sample consisted of blood. The sequence came from a male donor with papillary thyroid cancer or a benign thyroid nodule (not recorded which). Some clones in this sample may be carry-over from other donors' samples. The CDR3 DNA reads TGTGCCTGGAATAGCGGAAGAAACACAGATACGCAGTATTTT. Translating gives CAWNSGRNTDTQYF.